This T cell receptor (beta chain) emerged from a study of blood T cells in healthy people across ages. General study points: TCR beta diversity, measured per million T cells, fell in a roughly linear way with age.

This clonotype was seen at least ten times. The antigen is undetermined. With each sample, at least 5 micrograms of total RNA were extracted. The use of a sample-barcoded 5' primer and a J-beta primer mix characterized a second PCR of roughly 7 to 11 cycles. A template-switch adaptor containing 12 random nucleotides labeled each cDNA molecule. In TCRdb, the 5' RACE reads were re-called with MiXCR into one record per CDR3 protein. The sample yields 550,000 to 800,000 distinct CDR3 sequences, roughly 30% seen once. The V segment lost 1 base and the J segment 8 bases; nucleotides outside the gene matches: 9. The germline V gene encodes CDR1 MGHRA and CDR2 YSYEKL. The CDR3 runs 16 residues.

Sample: blood. J is TRBJ1-4 and V is TRBV4-1, with 8 bases fitting TRBD1. This receptor was identified in a woman over 75 in good health. CDR3 protein: CASSQGIRDRSEKLFF. The CDR3 DNA is TGCGCCAGCAGCCAAGGAATCCGGGACAGGTCCGAAAAACTGTTTTTT.